This T cell receptor beta chain came from a study of beta chain features in type 1 diabetes. With respect to this clone: Its target is not known.

Germline V gives CDR1 SGHDT, CDR2 YYEEEE. Unmatched junction bases numbered 8, after V lost 3 bases and J lost 6 bases. The CDR3 has 14 residues. Sequenced material consisted of expressed TCRB transcripts (all of the isolated RNA was reverse transcribed). Measured with immunoSEQ multiplex PCR; TCRdb has only the in-frame clones, and not every one. The table has 400,000 to 450,000 clones, over 11% seen once. General study findings and limits: Diminished insertions and augmented deletions at VDJ junctions characterized type 1 diabetes patients. Compared to healthy donors, patients appeared to have naive, central memory and Treg TCRB repertoires that were more alike.

V and J are TRBV5-6 and TRBJ1-1; 7 bases line up with TRBD1. Sequenced sample: naive CD4+ T cells from blood. This receptor was obtained from a man younger than 40 in good health. CDR3 nucleotide sequence: TGTGCCAGCAGCTCCATATCCGACAGGGCTGAAGCTTTCTTT. Amino acids: CASSSISDRAEAFF.